This note documents a single TCR beta chain sequence. Its antigen is currently unknown. These data originate in a study of molecular identifiers for immune sequencing clone quantification. In the study overall: Split five ways in replicates, RNA from roughly 20,000 or 100,000 naive CD8 cells had four portions sequenced. Study observations and caveats: Beyond 20 RNA copies, clones held over 97% of effector molecules, compared with under 1% in naive cells. Sizes of highly expanded clones could be underestimated through identical TCRs sharing a barcode.

The germline V gene encodes CDR1 SGHDT and CDR2 YYEEEE. J was trimmed by 4 bases and V by 1 base; bases with no gene match: 9. There are 17 residues in the CDR3. MiXCR, run by TCRdb on the PCR reads, gives a single entry per CDR3 protein. The data contain 100,000 or so distinct CDR3 sequences, less than 35% of them singletons. Input material: naive CD8+ T cells from blood, with Jurkat cell RNA spiked in. Subset in this sample: FACS-sorted CD8+CD4-CCR7+CD45RA+ naive T cells. The gene calls are TRBV5-6 and TRBJ2-4; TRBD2 matches at 9 bases. The TCR was taken from a human donor in good health. Some libraries in this study had Jurkat cell RNA spiked in. In DNA, the CDR3 is TGTGCCAGCAGCTTGTTGTCTAGCGGGGCACCTAAAAACATTCAGTACTTC. Translation: CASSLLSSGAPKNIQYF.